This T cell receptor beta chain stems from a study of PD-1 blockade in classical Hodgkin lymphoma. Study findings and constraints: Diversity similar to that of newly diagnosed patients was seen at baseline in complete responders. Possibly reflecting disease activity or prior therapy, repertoire differences have causes that remain undefined. According to reports, newly diagnosed patients had lower baseline TCR diversity than healthy donors, and relapsed/refractory patients had lower baseline TCR diversity still. Significant TCR diversity gains by C4D1 occurred in CD4+ but not CD8+ cells.

Sequencing was performed with immunoSEQ multiplex PCR; in TCRdb, only in-frame clones are kept and a portion is missing. The table lists about 54,000 clones, less than 95% of them singletons. This clone has a handful of counts. As yet, its antigen is unknown. Other DNA sequences from this sample encode an identical CDR3 as well. CDR3 length equals 15 residues. In germline, CDR1 is SGHRS, CDR2 YFSETQ. V was pared by 1 base and J by 0 bases, with 5 bases between. Brentuximab vedotin exposure varied, and every patient relapsed after autologous stem cell transplantation. This specimen was peripheral blood mononuclear cells (PBMCs), taken before the second cycle of nivolumab. The source is a human donor with classical Hodgkin lymphoma. The rearrangement uses TRBV5-1 and TRBJ2-6; unclear D gene. The CDR3 DNA reads as TGCGCCAGCAGCTTGACGGTCTCTGGGGCCAACGTCCTGACTTTC. Translated: CASSLTVSGANVLTF. Drawing the rest from reference TRBV5-1 and TRBJ2-6, the complete variable domain is KAGVTQTPRYLIKTRGQQVTLSCSPISGHRSVSWYQQTPGQGLQFLFEYFSETQRNKGNFPGRFSGRQFSNSRSEMNVSTLELGDSALYLCASSLTVSGANVLTFGAGSRLTVL.